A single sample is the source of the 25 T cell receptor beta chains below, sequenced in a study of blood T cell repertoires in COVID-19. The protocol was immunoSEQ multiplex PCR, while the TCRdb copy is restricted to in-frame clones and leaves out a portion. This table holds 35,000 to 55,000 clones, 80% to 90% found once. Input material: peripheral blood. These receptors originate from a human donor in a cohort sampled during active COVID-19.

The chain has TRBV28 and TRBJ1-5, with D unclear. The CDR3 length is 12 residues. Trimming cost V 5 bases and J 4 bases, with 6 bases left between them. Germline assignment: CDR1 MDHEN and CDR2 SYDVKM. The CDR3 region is CASSPYNQPQHF. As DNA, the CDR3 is TGTGCCAGCAGTCCCTATAATCAGCCCCAGCATTTT.

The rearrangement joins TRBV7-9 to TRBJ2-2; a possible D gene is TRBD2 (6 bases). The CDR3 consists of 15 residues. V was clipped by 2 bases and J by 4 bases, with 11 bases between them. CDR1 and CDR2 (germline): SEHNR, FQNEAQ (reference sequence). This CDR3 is CASSLKGGGTGELFF. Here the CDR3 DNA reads TGTGCCAGCAGCTTAAAGGGAGGAGGCACCGGGGAGCTGTTTTTT.

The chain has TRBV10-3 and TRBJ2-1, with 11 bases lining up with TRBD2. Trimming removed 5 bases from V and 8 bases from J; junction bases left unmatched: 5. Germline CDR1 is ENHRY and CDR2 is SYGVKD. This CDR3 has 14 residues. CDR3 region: CAISNSGRADEQFF. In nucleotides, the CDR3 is TGTGCCATCAGTAATAGCGGGAGGGCCGATGAGCAGTTCTTC.

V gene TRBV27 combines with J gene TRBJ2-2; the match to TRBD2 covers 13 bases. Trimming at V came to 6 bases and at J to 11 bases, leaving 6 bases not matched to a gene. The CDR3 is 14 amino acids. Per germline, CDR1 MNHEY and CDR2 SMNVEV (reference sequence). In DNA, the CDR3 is TGTGCCAGCAGGAAAACTAGCGGGGGGGGAGAGCTGTTTTTT. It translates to CASRKTSGGGELFF.

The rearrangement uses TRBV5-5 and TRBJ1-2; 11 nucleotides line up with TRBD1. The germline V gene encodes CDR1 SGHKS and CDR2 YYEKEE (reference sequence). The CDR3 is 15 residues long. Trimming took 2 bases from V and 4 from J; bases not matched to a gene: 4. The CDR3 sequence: CASSFGTGGVYGYTF. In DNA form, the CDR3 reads TGTGCCAGCAGCTTTGGGACAGGGGGTGTCTATGGCTACACCTTC.

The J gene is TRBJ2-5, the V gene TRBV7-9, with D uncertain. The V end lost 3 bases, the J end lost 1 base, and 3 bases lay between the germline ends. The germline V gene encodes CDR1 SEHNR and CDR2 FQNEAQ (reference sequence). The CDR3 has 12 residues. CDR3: CASSFGQETQYF. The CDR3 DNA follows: TGTGCCAGCAGCTTCGGCCAAGAGACCCAGTACTTC.

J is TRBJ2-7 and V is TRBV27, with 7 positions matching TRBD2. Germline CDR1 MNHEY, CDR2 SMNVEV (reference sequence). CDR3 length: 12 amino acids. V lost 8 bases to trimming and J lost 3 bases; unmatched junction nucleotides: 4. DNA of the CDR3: TGTGCCAGCCGGGACTACAGCTACGAGCAGTACTTC. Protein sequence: CASRDYSYEQYF.

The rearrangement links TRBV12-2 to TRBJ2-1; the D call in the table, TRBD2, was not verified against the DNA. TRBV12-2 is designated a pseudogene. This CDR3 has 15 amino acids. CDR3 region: CASRLAPRGADEQFF. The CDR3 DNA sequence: TGTGCAAGTCGCTTAGCCCCTCGCGGGGCGGATGAGCAGTTCTTC.

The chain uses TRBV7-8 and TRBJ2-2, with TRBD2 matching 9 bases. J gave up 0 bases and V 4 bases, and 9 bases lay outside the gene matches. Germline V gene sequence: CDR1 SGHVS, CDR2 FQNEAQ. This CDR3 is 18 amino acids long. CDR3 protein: CASSSRYASGTNTGELFF. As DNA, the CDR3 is TGTGCCAGCAGCTCCAGATACGCTAGCGGGACGAACACCGGGGAGCTGTTTTTT. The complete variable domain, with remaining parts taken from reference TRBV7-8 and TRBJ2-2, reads GAGVSQSPRYKVAKRGQDVALRCDPISGHVSLFWYQQALGQGPEFLTYFQNEAQLDKSGLPSDRFFAERPEGSVSTLKIQRTQQEDSAVYLCASSSRYASGTNTGELFFGEGSRLTVL.

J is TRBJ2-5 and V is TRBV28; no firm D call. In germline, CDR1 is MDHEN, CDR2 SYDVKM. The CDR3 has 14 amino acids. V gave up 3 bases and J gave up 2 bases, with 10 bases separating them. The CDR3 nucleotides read TGTGCCAGCAGTTTTCGAGCTCTTCAAGAGACCCAGTACTTC. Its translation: CASSFRALQETQYF.

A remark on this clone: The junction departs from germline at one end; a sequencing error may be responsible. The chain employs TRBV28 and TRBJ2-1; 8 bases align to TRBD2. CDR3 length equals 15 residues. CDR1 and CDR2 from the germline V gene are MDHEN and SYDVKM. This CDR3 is CASRFPLAGLGEQFF. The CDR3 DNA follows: TGTGCCAGCCGTTTTCCCCTAGCGGGTCTCGGCGAGCAGTTCTTC. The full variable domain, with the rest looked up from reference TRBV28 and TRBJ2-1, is DVKVTQSSRYLVKRTGEKVFLECVQDMDHENMFWYRQDPGLGLRLIYFSYDVKMKEKGDIPEGYSVSREKKERFSLILESASTNQTSMYLCASRFPLAGLGEQFFGPGTRLTVL.

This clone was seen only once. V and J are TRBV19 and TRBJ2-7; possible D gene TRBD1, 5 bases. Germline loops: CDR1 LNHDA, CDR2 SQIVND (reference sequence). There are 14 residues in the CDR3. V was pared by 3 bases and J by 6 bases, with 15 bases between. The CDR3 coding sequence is TGTGCCAGTAGTATGGGGCTGAAGGTAGCCGAGCAGTACTTC. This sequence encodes CASSMGLKVAEQYF.

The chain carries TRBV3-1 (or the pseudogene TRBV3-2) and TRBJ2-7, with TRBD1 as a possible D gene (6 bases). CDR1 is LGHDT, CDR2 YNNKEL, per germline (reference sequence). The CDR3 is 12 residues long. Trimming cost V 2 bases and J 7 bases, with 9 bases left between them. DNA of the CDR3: TGTGCCAGCAGCCAACAAAGGGGGGAGCAGTACTTC. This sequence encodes CASSQQRGEQYF.

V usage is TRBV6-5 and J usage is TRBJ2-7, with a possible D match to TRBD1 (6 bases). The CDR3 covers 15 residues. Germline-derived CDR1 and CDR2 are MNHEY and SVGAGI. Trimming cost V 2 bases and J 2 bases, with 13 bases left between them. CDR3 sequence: CASSYGQGITYEQYF. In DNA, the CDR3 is TGTGCCAGCAGTTACGGTCAGGGGATCACCTACGAGCAGTACTTC.

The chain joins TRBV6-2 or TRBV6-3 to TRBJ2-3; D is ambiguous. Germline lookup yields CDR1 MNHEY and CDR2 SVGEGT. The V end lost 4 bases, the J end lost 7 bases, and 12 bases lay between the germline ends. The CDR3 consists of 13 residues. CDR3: CASSSSEVNTQYF. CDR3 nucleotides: TGTGCCAGCAGTTCTAGTGAGGTGAATACGCAGTATTTT.

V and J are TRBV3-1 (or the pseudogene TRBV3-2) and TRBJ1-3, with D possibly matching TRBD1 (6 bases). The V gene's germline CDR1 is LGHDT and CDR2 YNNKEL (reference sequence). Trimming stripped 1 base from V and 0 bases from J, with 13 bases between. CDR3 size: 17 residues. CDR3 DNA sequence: TGTGCCAGCAGCCAAGGCACACAGGGATTCTCTGGAAACACCATATATTTT. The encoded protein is CASSQGTQGFSGNTIYF.

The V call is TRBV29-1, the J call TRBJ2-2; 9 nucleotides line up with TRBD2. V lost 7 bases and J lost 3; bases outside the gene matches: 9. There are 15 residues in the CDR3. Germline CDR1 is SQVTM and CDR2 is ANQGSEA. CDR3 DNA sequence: TGCAGCGACTCCTGCGGGAGGGCTGACACCGGGGAGCTGTTTTTT. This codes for CSDSCGRADTGELFF.

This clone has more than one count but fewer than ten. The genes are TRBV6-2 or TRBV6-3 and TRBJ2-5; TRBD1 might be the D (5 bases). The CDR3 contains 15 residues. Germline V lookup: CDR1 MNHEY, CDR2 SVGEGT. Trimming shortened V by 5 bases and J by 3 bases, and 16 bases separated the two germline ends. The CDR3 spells CASSRRQFPKETQYF. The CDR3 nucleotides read TGTGCCAGCAGTCGGAGACAGTTCCCAAAAGAGACCCAGTACTTC.

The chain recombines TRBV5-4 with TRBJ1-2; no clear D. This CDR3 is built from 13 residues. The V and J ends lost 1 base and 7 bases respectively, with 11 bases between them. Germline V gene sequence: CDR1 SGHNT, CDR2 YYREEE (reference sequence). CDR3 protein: CASSLPGTFGYTF. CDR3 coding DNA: TGTGCCAGCAGCTTGCCAGGAACTTTTGGCTACACCTTC.

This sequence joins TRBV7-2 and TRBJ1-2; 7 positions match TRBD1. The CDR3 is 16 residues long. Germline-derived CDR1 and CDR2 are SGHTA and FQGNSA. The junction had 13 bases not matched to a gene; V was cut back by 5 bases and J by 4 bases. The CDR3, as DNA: TGTGCCAGCAGCGTCCCGGACAGGACACAACTCTATGGCTACACCTTC. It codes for CASSVPDRTQLYGYTF.

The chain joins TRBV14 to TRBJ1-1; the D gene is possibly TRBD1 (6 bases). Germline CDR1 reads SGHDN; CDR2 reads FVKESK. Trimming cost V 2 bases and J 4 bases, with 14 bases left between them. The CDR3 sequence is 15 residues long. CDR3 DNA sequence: TGTGCCAGCAGCCAATGGAGCAGGGGAAGCACTGAAGCTTTCTTT. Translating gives CASSQWSRGSTEAFF.

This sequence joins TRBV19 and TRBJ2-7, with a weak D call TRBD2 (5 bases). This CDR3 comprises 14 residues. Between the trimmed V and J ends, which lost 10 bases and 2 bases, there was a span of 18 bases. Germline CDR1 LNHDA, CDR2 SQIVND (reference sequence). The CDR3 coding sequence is TGTGCCACCCGCGAGGGCGGTCCTCCCTACGAGCAGTACTTC. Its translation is CATREGGPPYEQYF.

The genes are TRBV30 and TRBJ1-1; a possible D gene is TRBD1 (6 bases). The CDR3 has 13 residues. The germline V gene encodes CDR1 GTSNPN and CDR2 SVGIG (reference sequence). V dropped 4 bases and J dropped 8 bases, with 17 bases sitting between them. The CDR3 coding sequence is TGTGCCTGGACGGGGGGGGGCCCAGCCGAAGCTTTCTTT. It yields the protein CAWTGGGPAEAFF. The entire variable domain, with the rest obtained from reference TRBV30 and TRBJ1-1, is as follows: SQTIHQWPATLVQPVGSPLSLECTVEGTSNPNLYWYRQAAGRGLQLLFYSVGIGQISSEVPQNLSASRPQDRQFILSSKKLLLSDSGFYLCAWTGGGPAEAFFGQGTRLTVV.

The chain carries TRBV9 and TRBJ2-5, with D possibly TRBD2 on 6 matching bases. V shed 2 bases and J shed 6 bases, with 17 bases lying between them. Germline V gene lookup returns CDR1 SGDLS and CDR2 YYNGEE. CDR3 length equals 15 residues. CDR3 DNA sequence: TGTGCCAGCAGCGTGGCGGGGATGAGGGTTCAGACCCAGTACTTC. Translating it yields CASSVAGMRVQTQYF. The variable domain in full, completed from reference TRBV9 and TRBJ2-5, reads DSGVTQTPKHLITATGQRVTLRCSPRSGDLSVYWYQQSLDQGLQFLIQYYNGEERAKGNILERFSAQQFPDLHSELNLSSLELGDSALYFCASSVAGMRVQTQYFGPGTRLLVL.

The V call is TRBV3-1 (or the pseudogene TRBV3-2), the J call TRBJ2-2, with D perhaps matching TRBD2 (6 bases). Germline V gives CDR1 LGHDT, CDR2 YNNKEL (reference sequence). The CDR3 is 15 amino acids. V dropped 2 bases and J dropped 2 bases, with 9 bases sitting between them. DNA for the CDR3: TGTGCCAGCAGCCAAACCGGGACTAACACCGGGGAGCTGTTTTTT. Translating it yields CASSQTGTNTGELFF.